One T cell receptor (beta chain) is described in this entry. This clone has only a few counts. No cognate antigen has been identified for it. Per-base quality was not reported, and no clone a single base away is much larger than it. The CDR3 sequence holds 16 residues, the cysteine and phenylalanine included. The read is trimmed to its CDR3 DNA, 48 bases read in frame from base 1. CDR1 and CDR2 (SEHNR, FQNEAQ) derive from the germline V gene (reference sequence). The V and J ends are trimmed by 5 bases and 2 bases, leaving 18 bases between them. A single peripheral blood draw of about 116 mL on average was collected from each donor into heparinised tubes. A BD FACSAria II and a panel including CD45RO, CCR7, CD25, CD127, CD95 and CD27 were used to sort naive, central memory, regulatory and stem cell-like memory CD4+ T cells. Every sorted population had a purity above 95%. PBMCs were isolated immediately by Lymphoprep density gradient centrifugation and stained directly without culture. So that batch effects would be minimized, each experiment stained and sorted samples in pairs, pairing one healthy donor with one patient.

This sample is part of a study of beta chain features in type 1 diabetes (dated by TCRdb to 2016 to 2019). With respect to the entire study: Mean age, gender distribution, total cell number and subset yield did not differ between patients and healthy donors. A total of 107,917,701 sorted cells were examined across all samples, and RNA yield correlated strongly with the number of cells per subset. In the study, TCRB repertoires of sorted circulating CD4+ T cell subsets from recently diagnosed type 1 diabetes patients were compared with those of matched healthy donors. Regulatory and stem cell-like memory subsets were isolated from only 8 patients and roughly eight healthy donors, whereas naive and central memory subsets came from all 28 donors. Study-wide findings and limitations: Naive, central memory and regulatory TCRB repertoires appeared to be more alike among patients than among healthy donors. Because cDNA rather than genomic DNA was sequenced, highly expressing activated cells could have been over-represented, although no difference in activation and CD3 levels was found between groups. Fewer insertions and more nucleotide deletions at VDJ recombination sites were observed in patients with type 1 diabetes, implying thymic rearrangement abnormalities. Type 1 diabetes patients showed a moderate but significant shortening of TCRB CDR3 length in all four CD4+ subsets. HLA sub-analyses involved small numbers of individuals, so any influence of HLA type on TCRB rearrangement remained unresolved. PCR may preferentially amplify shorter templates, but because patient and control samples were amplified and corrected together, any resulting skew would affect both groups equally.

The entire amount of isolated RNA was reverse transcribed using the High Capacity cDNA Reverse Transcription Kit, so the sequenced TCRB transcripts were expressed ones. Naive, central memory and regulatory T cell samples underwent deep immunoSEQ sequencing, averaging around 3.9 million total reads per sample. Sorted cells were lysed in RLT buffer and RNA was extracted with DNase-treated RNeasy Micro or Mini kits, depending on cell number. To prevent cross-contamination, each cell subset was processed individually, whereas patient and healthy donor samples were processed jointly. The immunoSEQ multiplex PCR was used to amplify TCRB sequences from cDNA, yielding 87-bp fragments that span the CDR3 region. Sequencing of the amplicons was performed on the Illumina HiSeq platform. The study's own analysis went as follows. PCR bias was corrected computationally using synthetic template baselines, and reads within Hamming distance 2 were collapsed, with unmergeable singletons discarded. Reads were aligned to IMGT to assign V, D and J genes, CDR3 length, and insertions or deletions at six rearrangement sites. Within each subset, clonotype counts were normalized to sorted cell number, after which true diversity and Gini coefficients were computed with the tcR R package. The overlap coefficient, calculated on TCRB nucleotide sequences, was used to measure repertoire sharing. This is the immuneACCESS table as TCRdb keeps it, with only in-frame sequences that have V and J called. A part of the clones is gone; compared with another copy, unresolved V genes explain less than half, and the rest is unexplained. V, J and clone size reflect that table, while D and trimming were determined from the DNA. The sample records roughly 300,000 clones, approximately 8.2% of which are singletons. Under 0.5% of the sample comes from the top ten.

Sample: central memory CD4+ T cells from blood. The receptor comes from a young woman in good health. The chain uses TRBV7-9 and TRBJ2-5; confidence is insufficient to name the D gene. The CDR3 protein: CASSRIPLTPQETQYF. The DNA sequence follows: TGTGCCAGCAGCCGAATTCCACTTACTCCTCAAGAGACCCAGTACTTC.